Each of the 21 T cell receptor beta chains below was sequenced from the same sample in a study of blood T cell repertoires in COVID-19. Data came from immunoSEQ multiplex PCR; TCRdb stores just in-frame clones and leaves some out. The data hold 200,000 or so clones, with 65% to 90% observed a single time. The sequencing input was peripheral blood. The receptors were sampled from a human donor in a cohort sampled during active COVID-19.

The CDR3 region has the DNA TGTGCCAGCAGACTCTGGACAGGGGGCGACTATGGCTACACCTTC. The encoded protein is CASRLWTGGDYGYTF. This chain connects TRBV27 to TRBJ1-2; 11 positions match TRBD1. The V segment lost 6 bases and the J segment 3 bases; nucleotides outside the gene matches: 6. The germline CDR1 and CDR2 sequences are MNHEY and SMNVEV (reference sequence). This CDR3 region has 15 residues.

This clone has a single count. V and J are TRBV24-1 and TRBJ1-1; D not certain. V gave up 9 bases and J gave up 1 base, with 11 bases separating them. Germline values: CDR1 KGHDR, CDR2 SFDVKD. CDR3 length: 13 amino acids. CDR3 in DNA: TGTGCCACCGCGTTTTGTCGGAACACTGAAGCTTTCTTT. Residues: CATAFCRNTEAFF.

This chain uses TRBV7-3 with TRBJ2-7, with 9 bases lining up with TRBD1. This CDR3 is 16 amino acids long. Germline V gene sequence: CDR1 SGHTA, CDR2 FQGTGA. Germline trimming cut 2 bases from V and 3 bases from J; bases unmatched to any gene: 8. CDR3 nucleotide sequence: TGTGCCAGCAGCTTACTAGGGACAGGGCCGAACTACGAGCAGTACTTC. Its translation: CASSLLGTGPNYEQYF. The entire variable domain, with the rest obtained from reference TRBV7-3 and TRBJ2-7, is as follows: GAGVSQTPSNKVTEKGKYVELRCDPISGHTALYWYRQSLGQGPEFLIYFQGTGAADDSGLPNDRFFAVRPEGSVSTLKIQRTERGDSAVYLCASSLLGTGPNYEQYFGPGTRLTVT.

The V and J genes are TRBV11-2 and TRBJ2-1; 12 positions agree with TRBD2. This CDR3 region has 16 residues. Germline loops: CDR1 SGHAT, CDR2 FQNNGV. Unmatched junction bases numbered 7, after V lost 5 bases and J lost 5 bases. Here the CDR3 DNA reads TGTGCCAGCAGCCGTACCGGACTAGCGGGGCACAATGAGCAGTTCTTC. Translated: CASSRTGLAGHNEQFF.

A note on this clone: Other DNA sequences in the same sample also yield this CDR3. J is TRBJ2-7 and V is TRBV7-2; the D gene is possibly TRBD1 (6 bases). The CDR3 is made up of 14 amino acids. V was cut by 5 bases and J by 7 bases, with 18 bases left in between. Per the germline V gene, CDR1 is SGHTA and CDR2 is FQGNSA. CDR3 coding DNA: TGTGCCAGCAGCCCTGACAGGAAGCGGTATGAGCAGTACTTC. Protein: CASSPDRKRYEQYF.

The rearrangement joins TRBV9 to TRBJ2-5; 12 positions match TRBD1. J gave up 7 bases and V 4 bases, and 8 bases lay outside the gene matches. The CDR3 consists of 15 residues. Germline V lookup: CDR1 SGDLS, CDR2 YYNGEE. This CDR3 reads CASSMGTGGAGTQYF. CDR3 bases: TGTGCCAGCAGCATGGGGACAGGGGGCGCGGGGACCCAGTACTTC.

The chain uses TRBV19 and TRBJ1-1; the match to TRBD1 covers 8 bases. Germline CDR1 reads LNHDA; CDR2 reads SQIVND (reference sequence). Losses at the gene ends were 5 bases for V and 6 bases for J; bases not matched to a gene: 11. The CDR3 is 15 amino acids. The CDR3 is CASSVGGQGGPEAFF. CDR3 coding DNA: TGTGCCAGTAGTGTAGGAGGACAGGGTGGCCCTGAAGCTTTCTTT. The variable domain in full, completed from reference TRBV19 and TRBJ1-1, reads DGGITQSPKYLFRKEGQNVTLSCEQNLNHDAMYWYRQDPGQGLRLIYYSQIVNDFQKGDIAEGYSVSREKKESFPLTVTSAQKNPTAFYLCASSVGGQGGPEAFFGQGTRLTVV.

V usage is TRBV7-6 and J usage is TRBJ2-3; 10 bases are shared with TRBD1. The germline V gene encodes CDR1 SGHVS and CDR2 FNYEAQ. After removal of 5 bases from V and 5 bases from J, the junction contained 7 bases not matched to a gene. CDR3 length: 15 residues. DNA of the CDR3: TGTGCCAGCAGCCCGAGACAGGGGGCGGGAGATACGCAGTATTTT. This sequence encodes CASSPRQGAGDTQYF.

The genes are TRBV9 and TRBJ1-4; possible D gene TRBD1, 5 bases. The CDR3 spans 14 residues. Trimming left V 3 bases short and J 8 bases short, with 14 bases between. The germline gives CDR1 SGDLS, CDR2 YYNGEE. DNA for the CDR3: TGTGCCAGCAGCGCCGGACAAGTTAAGGAAAAACTGTTTTTT. Translation gives CASSAGQVKEKLFF.

J is TRBJ2-5 and V is TRBV18, with D uncertain. The CDR3 is made up of 13 amino acids. The V end was cut by 3 bases, the J end by 4 bases, with 9 bases between. CDR1 and CDR2 from the germline V gene are KGHSH and LQKENI. The CDR3 spells CASSPGASETQYF. The CDR3 nucleotides are TGTGCCAGCTCACCGGGCGCTTCAGAGACCCAGTACTTC. Complete variable domain (other parts from reference TRBV18 and TRBJ2-5): NAGVMQNPRHLVRRRGQEARLRCSPMKGHSHVYWYRQLPEEGLKFMVYLQKENIIDESGMPKERFSAEFPKEGPSILRIQQVVRGDSAAYFCASSPGASETQYFGPGTRLLVL.

The V call is TRBV4-3, the J call TRBJ2-7; 8 bases align to TRBD1. There are 15 residues in the CDR3. Unmatched junction bases numbered 2, after V lost 0 bases and J lost 1 base. CDR1 and CDR2 (germline): LGHNA, YSLEER. The CDR3 here is CASSQEQGGSYEQYF. In nucleotides, the CDR3 is TGCGCCAGCAGCCAAGAACAGGGGGGATCCTACGAGCAGTACTTC.

This clone was detected only once. The chain carries TRBV28 and TRBJ1-2, with a possible D match to TRBD1 (6 bases). CDR1 and CDR2 (germline): MDHEN, SYDVKM. The germline V and J ends were trimmed by 6 bases and 6 bases, with 20 bases remaining between them. The CDR3 consists of 15 residues. The CDR3 is CASRGANPRTDGYTF. The CDR3 bases are TGTGCCAGCAGGGGGGCGAATCCTAGGACGGATGGCTACACCTTC.

The chain uses TRBV7-3 and TRBJ2-5; TRBD2 matches 7 bases. V gave up 4 bases and J gave up 0 bases; unmatched junction bases: 5. CDR1 is SGHTA, CDR2 FQGTGA, per germline. This CDR3 region has 15 residues. CDR3 region: CASSSSGTYQETQYF. Written as DNA, the CDR3 is TGTGCCAGCAGCTCTAGCGGAACGTACCAAGAGACCCAGTACTTC.

V is TRBV27 and J is TRBJ1-1, with a possible D match to TRBD1 (6 bases). This CDR3 has 13 residues. V lost 7 bases, J lost 1 base, and 10 bases lay in between. The germline V gene encodes CDR1 MNHEY and CDR2 SMNVEV (reference sequence). The CDR3 here is CASKVGGNTEAFF. The CDR3 DNA sequence: TGTGCCAGCAAGGTAGGGGGGAACACTGAAGCTTTCTTT.

About this clone: The junction shows a germline mismatch at one end, possibly a read error. The CDR3 loop is CASTGTSGNQEAQYF. In DNA form, the CDR3 reads TGTGCCAGCACCGGGACTAGCGGGAATCAAGAGGCCCAGTACTTC. The V and J genes are TRBV7-9 and TRBJ2-5, with 13 bases identical to TRBD2. This CDR3 has 15 amino acids. Germline V lookup: CDR1 SEHNR, CDR2 FQNEAQ (reference sequence).

CDR3 in amino acids: CASSLVGTGIYEQYF. The CDR3 DNA is TGTGCCAGCAGCTTGGTCGGGACAGGGATTTACGAGCAGTACTTC. This sequence joins TRBV5-6 and TRBJ2-7, with TRBD1 matching 9 bases. The V gene's germline CDR1 is SGHDT and CDR2 YYEEEE. This CDR3 has 15 residues. Unmatched junction bases numbered 5, after V lost 0 bases and J lost 4 bases.

The rearrangement joins TRBV5-1 to TRBJ2-3, with a weak D call TRBD1 (6 bases). The CDR3 totals 15 residues. Germline loops: CDR1 SGHRS, CDR2 YFSETQ. V was cut by 0 bases and J by 2 bases, with 10 bases left in between. The CDR3 reads CASSLGRGYTDTQYF. The CDR3 region has the DNA TGCGCCAGCAGCTTGGGCAGGGGCTACACAGATACGCAGTATTTT.

This sequence joins TRBV2 and TRBJ2-5; D is unresolved. The CDR3 length is 10 residues. With 7 bases removed from V and 4 bases from J, the gap between germline ends came to 4 bases. CDR1 and CDR2 from the germline V gene are SNHLY and FYNNEI. CDR3 loop: CASTGETQYF. CDR3 DNA: TGTGCCAGCACGGGAGAGACCCAGTACTTC.

V and J are TRBV4-1 and TRBJ1-2, with D perhaps TRBD1 (5 bases). V was shortened by 0 bases and J by 6 bases, with 11 bases between the two germline ends. CDR1 is MGHRA and CDR2 is YSYEKL in the germline V gene. The CDR3 covers 14 residues. CDR3 DNA sequence: TGCGCCAGCAGCCAAGATCCAGGGAGGGATGGCTACACCTTC. Its protein product is CASSQDPGRDGYTF.

This chain links TRBV5-4 with TRBJ2-7, with no clear D. V lost 3 bases and J lost 0, with 10 bases in between. In germline, CDR1 is SGHNT, CDR2 YYREEE (reference sequence). The CDR3 extends over 14 amino acids. CDR3 sequence reads: CASSSDTFSYEQYF. The CDR3 region has the DNA TGTGCCAGCAGCTCCGACACCTTCTCCTACGAGCAGTACTTC.

The chain combines TRBV19 with TRBJ1-5, with 9 nucleotides matching TRBD1. Trimming at V came to 10 bases and at J to 2 bases, leaving 6 bases not matched to a gene. Germline CDR1 LNHDA, CDR2 SQIVND (reference sequence). The CDR3 length is 14 residues. The CDR3 coding sequence is TGTGCCACCTGGGGGGACAGGGGCAATCAGCCCCAGCATTTT. Protein sequence: CATWGDRGNQPQHF.